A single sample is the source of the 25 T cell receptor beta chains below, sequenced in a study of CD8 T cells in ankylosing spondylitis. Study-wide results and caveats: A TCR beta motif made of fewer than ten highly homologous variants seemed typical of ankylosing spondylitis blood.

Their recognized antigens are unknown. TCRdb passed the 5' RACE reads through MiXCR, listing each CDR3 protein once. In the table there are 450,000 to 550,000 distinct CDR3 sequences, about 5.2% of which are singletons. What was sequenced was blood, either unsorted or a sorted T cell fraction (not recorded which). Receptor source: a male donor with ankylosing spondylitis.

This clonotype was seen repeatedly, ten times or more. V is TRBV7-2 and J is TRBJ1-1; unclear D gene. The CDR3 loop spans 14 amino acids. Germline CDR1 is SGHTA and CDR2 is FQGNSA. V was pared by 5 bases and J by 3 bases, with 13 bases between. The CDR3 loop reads CASSPDLPDTEAFF. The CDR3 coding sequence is TGTGCCAGCAGCCCAGACCTTCCGGACACTGAAGCTTTCTTT.

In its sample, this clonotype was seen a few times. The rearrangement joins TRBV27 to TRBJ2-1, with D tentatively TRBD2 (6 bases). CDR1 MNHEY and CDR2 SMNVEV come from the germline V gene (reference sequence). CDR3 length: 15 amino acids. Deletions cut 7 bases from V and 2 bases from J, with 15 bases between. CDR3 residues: CASKRVGGAYNEQFF. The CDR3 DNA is TGTGCCAGCAAGAGGGTTGGAGGGGCCTACAATGAGCAGTTCTTC.

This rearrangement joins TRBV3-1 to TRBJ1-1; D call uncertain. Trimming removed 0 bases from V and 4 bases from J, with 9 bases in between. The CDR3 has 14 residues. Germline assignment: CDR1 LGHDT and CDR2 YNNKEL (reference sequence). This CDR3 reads CASSQDPWGTEAFF. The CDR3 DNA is TGTGCCAGCAGCCAAGATCCTTGGGGCACTGAAGCTTTCTTT.

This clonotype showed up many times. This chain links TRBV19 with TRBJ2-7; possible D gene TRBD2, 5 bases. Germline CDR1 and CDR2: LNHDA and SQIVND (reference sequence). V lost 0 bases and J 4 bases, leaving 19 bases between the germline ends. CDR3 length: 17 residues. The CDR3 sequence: CASSIDRKSGTQYEQYF. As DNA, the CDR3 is TGTGCCAGTAGTATAGATCGTAAGAGCGGAACCCAATACGAGCAGTACTTC.

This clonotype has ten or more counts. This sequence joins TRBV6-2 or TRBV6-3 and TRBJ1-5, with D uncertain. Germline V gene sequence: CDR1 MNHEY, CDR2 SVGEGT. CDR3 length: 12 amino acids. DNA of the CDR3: TGTGCTTCCGGAACTAGCAATCAGCCCCAGCATTTT. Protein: CASGTSNQPQHF.

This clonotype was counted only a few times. In DNA, the CDR3 is TGTGCCAGCAGCCTTATGCCCGGGAAGCTATACACCGGGGAGCTGTTTTTT. It yields the protein CASSLMPGKLYTGELFF. This rearrangement joins TRBV9 to TRBJ2-2; tentatively, D is TRBD2 (5 bases). The length of the CDR3 is 17 residues. The germline V and J ends were trimmed by 4 bases and 3 bases, with 19 bases remaining between them. Germline V gives CDR1 SGDLS, CDR2 YYNGEE.

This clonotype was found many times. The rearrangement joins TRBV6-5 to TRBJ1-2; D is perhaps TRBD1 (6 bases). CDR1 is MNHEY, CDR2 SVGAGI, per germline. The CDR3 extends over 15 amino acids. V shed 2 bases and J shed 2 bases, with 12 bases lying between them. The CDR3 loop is CASSYRGGLNYGYTF. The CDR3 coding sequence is TGTGCCAGCAGTTACCGTGGGGGCTTGAACTATGGCTACACCTTC.

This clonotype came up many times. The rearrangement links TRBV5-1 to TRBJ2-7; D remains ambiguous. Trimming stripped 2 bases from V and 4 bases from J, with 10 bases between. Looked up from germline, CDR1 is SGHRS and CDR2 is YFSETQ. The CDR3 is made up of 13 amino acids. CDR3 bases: TGCGCCAGCAGCTTCGAGACTGTTTACGAGCAGTACTTC. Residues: CASSFETVYEQYF.

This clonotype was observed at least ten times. The CDR3 region has the DNA TGCAGTGCAAGGACAGGGCCCAACTATGGCTACACCTTC. This codes for CSARTGPNYGYTF. The chain carries TRBV20-1 and TRBJ1-2, with 8 bases identical to TRBD1. V lost 6 bases, J lost 2 bases, and 5 bases stayed unmatched. The germline CDR1 and CDR2 sequences are DFQATT and SNEGSKA (reference sequence). There are 13 residues in the CDR3.

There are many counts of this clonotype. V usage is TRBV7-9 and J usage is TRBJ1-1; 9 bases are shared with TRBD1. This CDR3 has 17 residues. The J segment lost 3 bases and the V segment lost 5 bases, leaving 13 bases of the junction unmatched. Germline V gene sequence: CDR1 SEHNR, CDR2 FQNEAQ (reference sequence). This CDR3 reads CASSRTGGAHRDTEAFF. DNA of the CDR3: TGTGCCAGCAGCCGTACAGGGGGCGCCCACCGGGACACTGAAGCTTTCTTT.

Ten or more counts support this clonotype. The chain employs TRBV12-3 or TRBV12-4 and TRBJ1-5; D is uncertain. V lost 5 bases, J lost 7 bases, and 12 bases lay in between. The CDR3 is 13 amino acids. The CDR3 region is CASSTIGRQPQHF. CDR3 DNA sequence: TGTGCCAGCAGTACGATTGGTAGGCAGCCCCAGCATTTT.

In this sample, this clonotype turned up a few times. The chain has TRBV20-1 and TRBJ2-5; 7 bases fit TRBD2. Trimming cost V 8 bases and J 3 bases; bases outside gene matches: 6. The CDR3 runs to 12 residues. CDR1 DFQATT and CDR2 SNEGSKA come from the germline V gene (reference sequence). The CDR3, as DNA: TGCAGTCTCCGAGGGAGGGAAGAGACCCAGTACTTC. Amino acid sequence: CSLRGREETQYF.

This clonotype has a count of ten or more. CDR3 nucleotide sequence: TGTGCCAGCAAACCTTCCCGCAGGGAAGAAAACATTCAGTACTTC. Its translation: CASKPSRREENIQYF. This chain joins TRBV12-3 or TRBV12-4 and TRBJ2-4; D may be TRBD1 (5 bases). Trimming stripped 7 bases from V and 5 bases from J, with 18 bases between. This CDR3 has 15 amino acids.

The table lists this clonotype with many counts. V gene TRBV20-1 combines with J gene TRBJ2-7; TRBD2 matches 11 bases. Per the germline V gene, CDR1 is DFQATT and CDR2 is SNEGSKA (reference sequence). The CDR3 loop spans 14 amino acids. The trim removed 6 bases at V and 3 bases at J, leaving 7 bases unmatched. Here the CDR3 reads CSASFSGGGYEQYF. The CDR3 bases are TGCAGTGCGAGCTTTAGCGGGGGGGGCTACGAGCAGTACTTC.

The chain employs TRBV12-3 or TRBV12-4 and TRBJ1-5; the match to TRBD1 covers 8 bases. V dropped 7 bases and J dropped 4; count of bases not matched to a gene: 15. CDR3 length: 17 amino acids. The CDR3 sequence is CASTSSGSRGQNQPQHF. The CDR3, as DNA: TGTGCCAGCACTTCCAGCGGTTCCAGGGGGCAGAATCAGCCCCAGCATTTT.

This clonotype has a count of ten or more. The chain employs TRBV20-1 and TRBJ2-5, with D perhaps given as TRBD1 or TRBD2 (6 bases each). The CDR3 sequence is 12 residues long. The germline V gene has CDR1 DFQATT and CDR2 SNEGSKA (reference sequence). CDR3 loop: CRGGGLGETQYF. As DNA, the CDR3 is TGCAGGGGTGGGGGGCTTGGAGAGACCCAGTACTTC.

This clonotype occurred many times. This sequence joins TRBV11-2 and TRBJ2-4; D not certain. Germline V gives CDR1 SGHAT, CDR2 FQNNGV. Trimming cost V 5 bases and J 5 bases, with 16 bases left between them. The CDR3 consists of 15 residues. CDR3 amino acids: CASSPLSSEENIQYF. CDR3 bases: TGTGCCAGCAGCCCCCTTTCGAGTGAGGAAAACATTCAGTACTTC.

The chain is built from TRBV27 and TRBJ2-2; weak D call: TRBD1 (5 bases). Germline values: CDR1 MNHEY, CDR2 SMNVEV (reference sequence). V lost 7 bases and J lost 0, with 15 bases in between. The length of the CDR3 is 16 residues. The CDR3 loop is CASTRQNPTNTGELFF. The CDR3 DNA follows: TGTGCCAGCACTCGACAGAATCCAACGAACACCGGGGAGCTGTTTTTT.

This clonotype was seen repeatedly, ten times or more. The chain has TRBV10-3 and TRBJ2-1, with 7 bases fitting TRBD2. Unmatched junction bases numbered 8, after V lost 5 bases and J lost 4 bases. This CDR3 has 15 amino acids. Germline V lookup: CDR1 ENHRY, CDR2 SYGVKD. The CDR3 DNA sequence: TGTGCCATCAGTATGGGAGGGCCCTCTTACAATGAGCAGTTCTTC. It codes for CAISMGGPSYNEQFF.

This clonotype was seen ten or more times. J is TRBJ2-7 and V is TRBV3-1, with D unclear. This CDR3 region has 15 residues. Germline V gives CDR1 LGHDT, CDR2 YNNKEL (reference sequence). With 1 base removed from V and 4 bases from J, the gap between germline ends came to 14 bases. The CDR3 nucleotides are TGTGCCAGCAGCCAAGTAGACGGCCTCGGATACGAGCAGTACTTC. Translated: CASSQVDGLGYEQYF.

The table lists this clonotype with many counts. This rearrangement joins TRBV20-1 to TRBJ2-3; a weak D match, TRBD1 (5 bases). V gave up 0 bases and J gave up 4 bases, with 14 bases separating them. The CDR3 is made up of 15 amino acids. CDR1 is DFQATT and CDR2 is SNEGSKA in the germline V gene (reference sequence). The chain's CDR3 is CSARDPRGGADTQYF. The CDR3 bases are TGCAGTGCTAGAGATCCTAGGGGTGGTGCAGATACGCAGTATTTT.

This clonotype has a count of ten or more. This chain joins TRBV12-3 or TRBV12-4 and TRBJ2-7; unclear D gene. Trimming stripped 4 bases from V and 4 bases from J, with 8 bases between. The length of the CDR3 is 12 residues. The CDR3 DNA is TGTGCCAGCAGTTCCTCGAGATACGAGCAGTACTTC. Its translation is CASSSSRYEQYF.

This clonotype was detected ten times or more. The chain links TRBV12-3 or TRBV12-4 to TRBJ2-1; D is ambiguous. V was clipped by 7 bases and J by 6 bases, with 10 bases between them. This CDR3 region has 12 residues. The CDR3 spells CASTSWGNEQFF. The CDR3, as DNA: TGTGCCAGCACCTCCTGGGGCAATGAGCAGTTCTTC.

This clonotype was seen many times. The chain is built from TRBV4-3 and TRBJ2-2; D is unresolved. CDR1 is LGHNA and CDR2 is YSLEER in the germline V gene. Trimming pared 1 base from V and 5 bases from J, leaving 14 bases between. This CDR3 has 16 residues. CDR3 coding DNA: TGCGCCAGCAGCCAAGCGTCGCCAACGGCGACCGGGGAGCTGTTTTTT. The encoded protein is CASSQASPTATGELFF.

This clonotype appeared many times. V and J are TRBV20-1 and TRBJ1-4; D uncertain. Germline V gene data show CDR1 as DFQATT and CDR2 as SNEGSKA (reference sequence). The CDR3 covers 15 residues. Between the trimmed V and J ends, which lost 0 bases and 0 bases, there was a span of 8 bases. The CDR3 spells CSAREGSATNEKLFF. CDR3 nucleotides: TGCAGTGCTAGAGAGGGGAGTGCAACTAATGAAAAACTGTTTTTT.